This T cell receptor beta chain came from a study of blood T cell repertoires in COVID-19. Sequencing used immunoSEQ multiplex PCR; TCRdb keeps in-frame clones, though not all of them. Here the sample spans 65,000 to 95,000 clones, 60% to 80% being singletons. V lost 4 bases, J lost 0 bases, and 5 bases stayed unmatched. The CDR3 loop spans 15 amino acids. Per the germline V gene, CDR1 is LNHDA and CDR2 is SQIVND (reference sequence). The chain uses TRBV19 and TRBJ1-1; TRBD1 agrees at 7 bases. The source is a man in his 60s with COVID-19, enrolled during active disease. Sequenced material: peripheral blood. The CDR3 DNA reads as TGTGCCAGTAGTAACCACAGGGGAATGAACACTGAAGCTTTCTTT. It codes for CASSNHRGMNTEAFF.